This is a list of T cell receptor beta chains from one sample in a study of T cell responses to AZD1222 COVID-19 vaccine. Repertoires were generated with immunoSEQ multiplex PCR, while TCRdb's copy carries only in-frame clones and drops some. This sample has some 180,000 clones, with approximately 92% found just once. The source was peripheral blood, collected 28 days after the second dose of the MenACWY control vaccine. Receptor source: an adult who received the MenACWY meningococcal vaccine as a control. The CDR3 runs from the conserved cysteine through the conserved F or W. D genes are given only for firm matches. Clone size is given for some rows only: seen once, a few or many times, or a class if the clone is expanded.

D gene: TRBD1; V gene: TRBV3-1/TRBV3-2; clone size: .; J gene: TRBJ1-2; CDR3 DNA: TGTGCCAGCAGCCAAGCAGGGGGCGACTTTTATGGCTACACCTTC; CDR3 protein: CASSQAGGDFYGYTF
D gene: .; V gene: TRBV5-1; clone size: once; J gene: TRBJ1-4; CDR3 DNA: TGCGCCAGCAGCTTGGCCGCAGGGGCTGGCAATGAAAAACTGTTTTTT; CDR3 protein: CASSLAAGAGNEKLFF
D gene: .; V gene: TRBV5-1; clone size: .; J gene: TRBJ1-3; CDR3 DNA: TGCGCCAGCACTAGGGACACTTTCTCTGGAAACACCATATATTTT; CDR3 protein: CASTRDTFSGNTIYF
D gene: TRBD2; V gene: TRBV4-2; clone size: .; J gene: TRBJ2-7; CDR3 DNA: TGTGCCAGCAGACCCGCCCCGGAGCGGGGGCAGAACGAGCAGTACTTC; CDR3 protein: CASRPAPERGQNEQYF
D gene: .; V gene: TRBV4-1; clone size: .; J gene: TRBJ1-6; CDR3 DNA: TGCGCCAGCAGCCAAGATCGGGGCAGGACCCTCCACTTT; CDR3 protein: CASSQDRGRTLHF
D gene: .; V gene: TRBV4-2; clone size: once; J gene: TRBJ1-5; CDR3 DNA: TGTGCCAGCAGCCAAGAGCCCGGACCAGATCAGCCCCAGCATTTT; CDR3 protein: CASSQEPGPDQPQHF
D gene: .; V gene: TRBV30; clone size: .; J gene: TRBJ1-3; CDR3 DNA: TGTGCCTGGAGGGTTAGCTCTGGAAACACCATATATTTT; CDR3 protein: CAWRVSSGNTIYF
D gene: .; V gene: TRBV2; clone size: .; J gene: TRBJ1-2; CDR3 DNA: TGTGCCAGCAGTCCCCCCCGGGGGGGCGAAAACTATGGCTACACCTTC; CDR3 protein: CASSPPRGGENYGYTF
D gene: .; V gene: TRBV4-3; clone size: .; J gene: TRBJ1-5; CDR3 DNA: TGCGCCAGCAGCCAAGGGACTAGGTCAGGCAATCAGCCCCAGCATTTT; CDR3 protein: CASSQGTRSGNQPQHF
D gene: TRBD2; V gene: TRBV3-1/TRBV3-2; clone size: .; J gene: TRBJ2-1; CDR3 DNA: TGTGCCAGCACCCGGGGGCGGGGGGGCATGAATGAGCAGTTCTTC; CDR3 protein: CASTRGRGGMNEQFF
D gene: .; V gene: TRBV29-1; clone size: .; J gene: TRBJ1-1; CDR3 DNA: TGCAGCGCATCAAGGGGGAGGTGGGCTGAAGCTTTCTTT; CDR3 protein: CSASRGRWAEAFF
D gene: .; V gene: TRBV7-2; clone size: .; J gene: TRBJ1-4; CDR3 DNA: TGTGCCAGCAGCTTATTGGCCTTTCCTAATGAAAAACTGTTTTTT; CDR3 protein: CASSLLAFPNEKLFF
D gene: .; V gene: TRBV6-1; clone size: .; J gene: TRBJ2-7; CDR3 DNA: TGTGCCAGCAGTGAACAGGGGGGACTCGACGAGCAGTACTTC; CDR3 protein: CASSEQGGLDEQYF
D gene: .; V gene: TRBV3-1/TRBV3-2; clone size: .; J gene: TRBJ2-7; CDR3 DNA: TGTGCCAGCAGCCAAGGCCTCAAGGGCCCCTACGAGCAGTACTTC; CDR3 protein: CASSQGLKGPYEQYF
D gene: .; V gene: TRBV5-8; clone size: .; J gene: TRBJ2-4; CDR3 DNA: TGTGCCAGCAGCTGGCCACGAGTAGCCAAAAACATTCAGTACTTC; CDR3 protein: CASSWPRVAKNIQYF
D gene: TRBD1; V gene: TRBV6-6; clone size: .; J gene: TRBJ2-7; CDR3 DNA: TGTGCCAGCAGTGCCGGACAGGGAATCTACGAGCAGTACTTC; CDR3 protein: CASSAGQGIYEQYF
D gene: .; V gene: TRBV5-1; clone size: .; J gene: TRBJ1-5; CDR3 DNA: TGCGCCAGCAGCGAAGGCACTAGCAATCAGCCCCAGCATTTT; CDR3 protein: CASSEGTSNQPQHF
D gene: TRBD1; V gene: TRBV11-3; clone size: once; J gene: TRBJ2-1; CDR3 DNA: TGTGCCAGCAGCTTGGGACAGGGATTCAATGAGCAGTTCTTC; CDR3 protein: CASSLGQGFNEQFF
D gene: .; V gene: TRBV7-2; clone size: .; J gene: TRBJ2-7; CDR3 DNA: TGTGCCAGCAGCCTGGACAGATACTCCTACGAGCAGTACTTC; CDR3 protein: CASSLDRYSYEQYF
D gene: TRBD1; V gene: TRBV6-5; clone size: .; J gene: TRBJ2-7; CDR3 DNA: TGTGCCAGCAGAAAAGACAGGGGATCCTACGAGCAGTACTTC; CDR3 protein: CASRKDRGSYEQYF
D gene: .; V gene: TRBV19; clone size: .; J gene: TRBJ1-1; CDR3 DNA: TGTGCCAGTAGTATAGATTACAACACTGAAGCTTTCTTT; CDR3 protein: CASSIDYNTEAFF
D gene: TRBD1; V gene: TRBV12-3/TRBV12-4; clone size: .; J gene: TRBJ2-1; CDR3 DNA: TGTGCCAGCAGCTTGCGACAGGGCGAGCAGTTCTTC; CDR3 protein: CASSLRQGEQFF
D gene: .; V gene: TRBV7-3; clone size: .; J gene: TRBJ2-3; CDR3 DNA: TGTGCCAGCAGCTTAAGTGTTGGGGTTGGGACAGATACGCAGTATTTT; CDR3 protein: CASSLSVGVGTDTQYF
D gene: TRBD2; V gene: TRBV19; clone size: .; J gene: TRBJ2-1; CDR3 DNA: TGTGCCAGTAGCCAGACTAGCGGGGGAGGGAATGAGCAGTTCTTC; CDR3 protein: CASSQTSGGGNEQFF
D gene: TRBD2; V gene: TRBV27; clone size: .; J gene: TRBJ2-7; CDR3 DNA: TGTGCCAGCAGACGTCGGGGGGACTCCCCGACCTACGAGCAGTACTTC; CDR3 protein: CASRRRGDSPTYEQYF
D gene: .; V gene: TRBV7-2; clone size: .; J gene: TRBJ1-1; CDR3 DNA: TGTGCCAGCAGCCCGAGGGCAGGGCCCTCTTCCAGCACTGAAGCTTTCTTT; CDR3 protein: CASSPRAGPSSSTEAFF
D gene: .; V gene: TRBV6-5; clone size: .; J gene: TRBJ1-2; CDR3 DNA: TGTGCCAGCAGTTACTCGTCCCCCAACTATGGCTACACCTTC; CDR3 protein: CASSYSSPNYGYTF
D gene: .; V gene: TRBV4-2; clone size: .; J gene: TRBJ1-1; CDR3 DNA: TGTGCCAGCAGCCCGTCCAGGGGTACTGAAGCTTTCTTT; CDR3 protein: CASSPSRGTEAFF
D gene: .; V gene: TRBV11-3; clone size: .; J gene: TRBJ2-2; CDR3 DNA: TGTGCCAGCAGCCCATGGACCAGCGAAATGAACACCGGGGAGCTGTTTTTT; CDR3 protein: CASSPWTSEMNTGELFF
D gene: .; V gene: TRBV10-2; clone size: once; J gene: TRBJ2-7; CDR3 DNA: TGCGCCAGCAGTGATGGTGACTCCTACGAGCAGTACTTC; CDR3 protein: CASSDGDSYEQYF
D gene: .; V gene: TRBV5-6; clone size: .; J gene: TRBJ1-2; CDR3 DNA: TGTGCCAGCACCTCGGGTCGGAACTCCTATGGCTACACCTTC; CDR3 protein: CASTSGRNSYGYTF
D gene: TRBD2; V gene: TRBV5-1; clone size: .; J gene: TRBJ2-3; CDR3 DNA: TGCGCCAGCAGCCTATGGAGTACTAGCGGGGGAGGGGATACGCAGTATTTT; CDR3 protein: CASSLWSTSGGGDTQYF
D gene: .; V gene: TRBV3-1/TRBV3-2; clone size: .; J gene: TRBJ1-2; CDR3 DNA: TGTGCCAGCAGCCAAGGGGCCGGGGGCTACACCTTC; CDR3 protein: CASSQGAGGYTF
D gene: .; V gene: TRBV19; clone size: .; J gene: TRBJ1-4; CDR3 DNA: TGTGCCAGTAGACCCTACCCCCCCGGGGAGAATGAAAAACTGTTTTTT; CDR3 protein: CASRPYPPGENEKLFF
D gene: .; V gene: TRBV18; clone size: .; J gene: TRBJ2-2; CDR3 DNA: TGTGCCAGCTCCCTACTTGACACCGGGGAGCTGTTTTTT; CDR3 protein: CASSLLDTGELFF
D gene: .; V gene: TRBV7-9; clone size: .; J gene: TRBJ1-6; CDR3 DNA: TGTGCCAGCAGCTTCTCCGCAGATAATTCACCCCTCCACTTT; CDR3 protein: CASSFSADNSPLHF
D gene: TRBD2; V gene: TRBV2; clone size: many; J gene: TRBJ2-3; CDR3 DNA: TGTGCCAGCAGACGACTAGCGGGGGCCAGCACAGATACGCAGTATTTT; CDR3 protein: CASRRLAGASTDTQYF
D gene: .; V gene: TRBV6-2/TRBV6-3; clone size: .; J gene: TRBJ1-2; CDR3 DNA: TGTGCCAGCAGTTTACTCACGACGAAGAGATTCTTCTATGGCTACACCTTC; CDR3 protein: CASSLLTTKRFFYGYTF
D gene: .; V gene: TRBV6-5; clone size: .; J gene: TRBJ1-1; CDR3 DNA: TGTGCCAGCAAGAGAGGACCGGCCACTGAAGCTTTCTTT; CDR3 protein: CASKRGPATEAFF
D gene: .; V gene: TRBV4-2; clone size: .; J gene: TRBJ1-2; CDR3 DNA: TGTGCCAGCAGCCAAGATAAAGGGCAGGCCTATGGCTACACCTTC; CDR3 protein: CASSQDKGQAYGYTF
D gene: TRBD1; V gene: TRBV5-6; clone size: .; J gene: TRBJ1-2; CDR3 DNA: TGTGCCAGCAACCCGGACAGGGACGACTATGGCTACACCTTC; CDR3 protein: CASNPDRDDYGYTF
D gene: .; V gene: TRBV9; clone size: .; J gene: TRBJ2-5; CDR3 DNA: TGTGCCAGCAGCGTAGATCGGGGTTGGGAGACCCAGTACTTC; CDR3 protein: CASSVDRGWETQYF
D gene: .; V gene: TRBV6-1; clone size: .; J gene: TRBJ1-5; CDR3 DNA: TGTGCCAGCAGTGAATGGCAGGGCGGGCAGCCCCAGCATTTT; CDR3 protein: CASSEWQGGQPQHF
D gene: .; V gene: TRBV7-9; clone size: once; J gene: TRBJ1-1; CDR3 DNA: TGTGCCAGCAGGGAAAGGGTCGCTGGTGAAGCTTTCTTT; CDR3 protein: CASRERVAGEAFF
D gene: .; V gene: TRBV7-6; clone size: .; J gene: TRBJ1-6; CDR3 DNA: TGTGCCAGCAGCCTCCGGACGGTCCCTAATTCACCCCTCCACTTT; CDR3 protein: CASSLRTVPNSPLHF
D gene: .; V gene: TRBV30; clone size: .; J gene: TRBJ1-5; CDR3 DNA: TGTGCCTGGAGCGCCCAAACAGGACAGCCCCAGCATTTT; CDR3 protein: CAWSAQTGQPQHF
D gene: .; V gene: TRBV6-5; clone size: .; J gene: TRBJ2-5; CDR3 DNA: TGTGCCAGCAGTCAGACAGGACGGGAGACCCAGTACTTC; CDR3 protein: CASSQTGRETQYF
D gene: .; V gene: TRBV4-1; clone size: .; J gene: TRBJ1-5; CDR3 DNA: TGCGCCAGCAGCCAAGGGGAGACAGCCTTCAATCAGCCCCAGCATTTT; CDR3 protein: CASSQGETAFNQPQHF
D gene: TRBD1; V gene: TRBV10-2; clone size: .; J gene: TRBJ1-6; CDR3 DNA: TGCGCCAGTGGGGGACAGACTTATTCACCCCTCCACTTT; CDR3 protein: CASGGQTYSPLHF
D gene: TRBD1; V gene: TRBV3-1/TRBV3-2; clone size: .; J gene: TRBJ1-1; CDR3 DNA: TGTGCCAGCAGAACCACCGACAGGGCCCCCGAAGCTTTCTTT; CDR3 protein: CASRTTDRAPEAFF
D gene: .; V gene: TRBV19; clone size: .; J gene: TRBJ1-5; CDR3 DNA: TGTGCCAGTAGTATGACGCACAGGAGTAGCAATCAGCCCCAGCATTTT; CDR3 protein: CASSMTHRSSNQPQHF
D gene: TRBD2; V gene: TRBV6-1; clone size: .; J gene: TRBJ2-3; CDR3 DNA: TGTGCCAGCAGTGAAAAACTAGCGGGGGGCCCCACAGATACGCAGTATTTT; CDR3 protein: CASSEKLAGGPTDTQYF
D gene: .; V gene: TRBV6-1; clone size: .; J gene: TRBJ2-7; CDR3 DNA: TGTGCCAGCAGTGAAGGGGGTGCCTACGAGCAGTACTTC; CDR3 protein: CASSEGGAYEQYF
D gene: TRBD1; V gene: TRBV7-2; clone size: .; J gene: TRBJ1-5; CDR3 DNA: TGTGCCAGCAGCCCCCAGGGGGGAAGCAATCAGCCCCAGCATTTT; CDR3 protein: CASSPQGGSNQPQHF
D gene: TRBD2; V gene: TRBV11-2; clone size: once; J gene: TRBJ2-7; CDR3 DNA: TGTGCCAGCAGCTGGCTAGGAGGAGCGGGGGGCTACGAGCAGTACTTC; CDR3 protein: CASSWLGGAGGYEQYF
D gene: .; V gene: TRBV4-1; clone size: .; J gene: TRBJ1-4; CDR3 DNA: TGCGCCAGCAGCCCGCTAGAGACAACTAATGAAAAACTGTTTTTT; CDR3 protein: CASSPLETTNEKLFF
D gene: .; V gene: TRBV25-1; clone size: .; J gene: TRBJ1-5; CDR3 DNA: TGTGCCAGCAACAGTGGGAAACAGCCCCAGCATTTT; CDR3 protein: CASNSGKQPQHF
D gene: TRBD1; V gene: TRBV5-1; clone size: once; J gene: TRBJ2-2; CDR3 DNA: TGCGCCAGCAGCATGTTCCCCGGGACAGGGAGTGGCACCGGGGAGCTGTTTTTT; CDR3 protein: CASSMFPGTGSGTGELFF
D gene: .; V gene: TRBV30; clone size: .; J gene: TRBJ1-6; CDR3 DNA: TGTGCCTGGAGTGTCCCCCAGGCCCTGAGCTCCTATAATTCACCCCTCCACTTT; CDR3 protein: CAWSVPQALSSYNSPLHF